This entry features one T cell receptor (beta chain) sequence. Only in-frame clones appear in the TCRdb table, and some are missing; sequencing was by immunoSEQ multiplex PCR. The sample consists of a few hundred thousand clones, about nine tenths of them appearing once. Contact with a PCR-confirmed or clinician-diagnosed COVID-19 case occurred within 2 weeks of entry. These data belong to a study of blood T cell repertoires in COVID-19. Turning to the study itself: Both acute and convalescent COVID-19 samples were obtained from the United States, Italy and Spain. PBMCs, B-cell-depleted T cells, or T cells provided the cDNA or gDNA that made up the material.

Trimming cost V 0 bases and J 4 bases; bases outside gene matches: 13. There are 19 residues in the CDR3. Germline lookup yields CDR1 LGHNT and CDR2 FRNRAP. This receptor was obtained from a young woman who had been exposed to COVID-19. The rearrangement links TRBV12-5 to TRBJ1-4; 8 bases are shared with TRBD1. Sequencing was carried out using PBMCs or T cells enriched from blood (not recorded which). This CDR3 reads CASGLVVRRQGALNEKLFF. CDR3 sequence (DNA): TGTGCTAGTGGTTTGGTAGTCCGTCGGCAGGGGGCCCTTAATGAAAAACTGTTTTTT.